This TCR beta chain is drawn from a study of tumor and adjacent non-tumor tissue in lung cancer listed by TCRdb under 2018. With regard to the full study: Of the cohort, over 9 patients had adenocarcinoma, 2 had squamous cell carcinoma and 1 had small cell lung cancer. Ages among the 15 or so patients ranged from roughly 31 to 76 years, there were ten or so men and 5 women, and disease was at TNM stage I to III. Sequencing produced more than 100,000,000 productive TCRbeta reads in total, an average of approximately 4.5 million reads per sample. The study compared bulk TCRbeta repertoires from lung tumor tissue and matched distant non-tumor lung tissue of some 14 lung cancer patients. For each patient, one tumor sample and one normal lung sample were taken, giving around 30 paired specimens that underwent TCRbeta CDR3 sequencing.

At the junction V is shortened by 9 bases and J by 6 bases, with 20 bases in between. The germline V gene specifies MNHEY as CDR1 and SVGAGI as CDR2. Ends included, the CDR3 has 14 residues. Of the read, only the CDR3 DNA is kept; its 42 bases are in frame from base 1. RNA was isolated from bulk unsorted tissue, and RNA quality was assessed with a NanoDrop ND-1000 and an Agilent 2100. Normal lung samples were distant non-tumor tissue taken more than 3 cm from the tumor edge. All donors had newly diagnosed lung cancer, had not received prior chemotherapy, and were admitted for thoracic surgery in China between August and November 2014. Anyone who had undergone radiotherapy or chemotherapy before, or who had another cancer at the same time, was left out of the study. Surgical tissue pieces of roughly 1-2.2 cm3 were preserved in RNAlater solution and stored at -80 °C until use. Overall study results and their limits: Peripheral blood was not sequenced, so blood TCRbeta repertoires were not examined in the lung cancer patients of the study. Neither the sequencing platform nor unique molecular identifiers are named or mentioned anywhere in the methods. Tumor tissue showed significantly higher TCR diversity (inverse Simpson) than normal lung tissue, at roughly 390 vs 170 (P = 0.0075, Mann-Whitney U test). The top 100 clones accounted for a significantly larger cumulative portion of the repertoire in normal lung than in tumor tissue. Only 15 or so patients were included in the cohort, and the need for larger samples and more detailed clinical data was noted by the authors. TCR diversity was significantly higher in younger patients, and greater tumor TCR diversity was associated with shorter overall survival and shorter disease-free survival.

Note on this clonotype: Its antigen has not been determined. The CDR3 ends on some other residue instead of the conserved phenylalanine or tryptophan, so this is likely a read error.

The library relied on multiplex PCR. Sequencing was carried out with an Illumina HiSeq 2500. TCRbeta libraries were built by three rounds of nested PCR using primers (Table S4), following protocols modified from ARM-PCR. Before sequencing, PCR products in the 200-500 bp range were cut out of the gel and cleaned up using the QIAquick gel extraction kit. As for how the authors treated the data: Reads were cleaned using Trimmomatic, were merged into complete CDR3 sequences using FLASH, and were assigned to V(D)J germline segments using MiTCR. Clonal diversity was calculated as the inverse Simpson's index using VDJtools. Productive reads were defined as in-frame sequences without a premature stop codon. The public reads were quality trimmed at Q25 with fastp and then assembled into clones with MiXCR by TCRdb, keeping productive beta chains. Rows with a matching CDR3 protein are joined into one entry that keeps the most common DNA and genes. These V and J calls originate from TCRdb's pipeline instead of the authors' own analysis. The sample includes tens of thousands of distinct CDR3 sequences, with around three quarters observed a single time. The ten largest clones capture around a quarter of the sample.

The V gene is TRBV6-5 and the J gene is TRBJ2-5, with the D call perhaps TRBD1 or TRBD2, as 5 bases match in each case. Sample: distant non-tumor lung tissue. The receptor comes from a woman aged 55-70 years with non-small cell lung cancer. The CDR3 protein: CARSRTGGQKTQYY. The DNA sequence is TGTGCCAGGAGTCGGACTGGGGGTCAAAAGACCCAGTACTAC.